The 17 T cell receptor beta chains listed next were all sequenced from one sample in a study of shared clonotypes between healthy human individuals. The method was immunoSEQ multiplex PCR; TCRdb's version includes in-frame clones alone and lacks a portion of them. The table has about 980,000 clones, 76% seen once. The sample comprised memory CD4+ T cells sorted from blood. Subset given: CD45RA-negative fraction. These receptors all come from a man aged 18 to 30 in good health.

CDR3 sequence (DNA): TGTGCCAGCAGCCCCGCTAGTAGGATAAACTCTGGGGCCAACGTCCTGACTTTC. It encodes CASSPASRINSGANVLTF. V and J are TRBV9 and TRBJ2-6; no clear D gene. The CDR3 consists of 18 residues. Germline V gene lookup returns CDR1 SGDLS and CDR2 YYNGEE. The V end lost 4 bases, the J end lost 0 bases, and 17 bases lay between the germline ends.

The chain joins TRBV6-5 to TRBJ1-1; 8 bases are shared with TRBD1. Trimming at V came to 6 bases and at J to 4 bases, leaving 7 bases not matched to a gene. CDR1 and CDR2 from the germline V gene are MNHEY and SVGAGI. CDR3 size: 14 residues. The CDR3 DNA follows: TGTGCCAGCAGGAAAAGACAGGGGACCACTGAAGCTTTCTTT. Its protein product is CASRKRQGTTEAFF.

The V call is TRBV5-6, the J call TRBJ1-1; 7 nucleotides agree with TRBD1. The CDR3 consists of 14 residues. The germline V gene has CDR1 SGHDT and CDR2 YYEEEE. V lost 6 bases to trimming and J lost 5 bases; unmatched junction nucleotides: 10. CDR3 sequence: CASNRRGLLTEAFF. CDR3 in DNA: TGTGCCAGCAACCGAAGGGGGCTGTTGACTGAAGCTTTCTTT.

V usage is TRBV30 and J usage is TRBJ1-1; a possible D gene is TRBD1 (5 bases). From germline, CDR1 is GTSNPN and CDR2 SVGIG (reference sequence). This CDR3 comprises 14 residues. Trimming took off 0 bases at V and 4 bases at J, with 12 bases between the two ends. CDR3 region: CAWSVNWGRTEAFF. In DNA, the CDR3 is TGTGCCTGGAGTGTTAATTGGGGCCGCACTGAAGCTTTCTTT.

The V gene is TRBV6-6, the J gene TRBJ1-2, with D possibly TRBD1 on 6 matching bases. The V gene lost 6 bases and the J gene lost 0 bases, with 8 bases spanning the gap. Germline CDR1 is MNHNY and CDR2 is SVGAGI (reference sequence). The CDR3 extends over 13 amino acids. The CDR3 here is CASSNRANYGYTF. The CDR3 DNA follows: TGTGCCAGCAGCAACAGGGCTAACTATGGCTACACCTTC.

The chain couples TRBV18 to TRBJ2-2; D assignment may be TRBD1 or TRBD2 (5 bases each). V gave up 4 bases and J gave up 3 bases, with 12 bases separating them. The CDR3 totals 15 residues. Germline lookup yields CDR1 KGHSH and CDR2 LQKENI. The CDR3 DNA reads TGTGCCAGCTCACGGGGGATTGGATACACCGGGGAGCTGTTTTTT. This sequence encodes CASSRGIGYTGELFF. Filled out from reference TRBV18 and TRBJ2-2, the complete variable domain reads NAGVMQNPRHLVRRRGQEARLRCSPMKGHSHVYWYRQLPEEGLKFMVYLQKENIIDESGMPKERFSAEFPKEGPSILRIQQVVRGDSAAYFCASSRGIGYTGELFFGEGSRLTVL.

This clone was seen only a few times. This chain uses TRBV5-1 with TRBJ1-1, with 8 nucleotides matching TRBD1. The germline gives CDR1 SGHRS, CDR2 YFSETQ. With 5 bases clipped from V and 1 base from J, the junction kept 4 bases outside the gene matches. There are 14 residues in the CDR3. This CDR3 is CASRVDRGNTEAFF. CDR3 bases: TGCGCCAGCAGAGTTGACAGGGGGAACACTGAAGCTTTCTTT.

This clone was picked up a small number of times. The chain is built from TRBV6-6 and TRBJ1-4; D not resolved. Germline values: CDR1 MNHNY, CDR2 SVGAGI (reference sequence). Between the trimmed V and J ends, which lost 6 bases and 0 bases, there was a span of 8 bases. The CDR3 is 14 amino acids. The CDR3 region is CASRYDTTNEKLFF. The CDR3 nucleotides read TGTGCCAGCAGATACGATACAACTAATGAAAAACTGTTTTTT.

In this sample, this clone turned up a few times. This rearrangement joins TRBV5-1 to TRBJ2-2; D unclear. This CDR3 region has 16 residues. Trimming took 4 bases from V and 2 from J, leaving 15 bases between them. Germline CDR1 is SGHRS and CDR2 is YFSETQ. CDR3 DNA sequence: TGCGCCAGCAGCCCCTCAGTCGGGTCCAACACCGGGGAGCTGTTTTTT. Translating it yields CASSPSVGSNTGELFF.

The CDR3 sequence: CASSAGQGVGNTIYF. The CDR3 region has the DNA TGTGCCAGCAGCGCGGGACAGGGGGTAGGAAACACCATATATTTT. The chain uses TRBV9 and TRBJ1-3; 11 nucleotides align to TRBD1. Losses at the gene ends were 3 bases for V and 4 bases for J; bases not matched to a gene: 3. Germline values: CDR1 SGDLS, CDR2 YYNGEE. The CDR3 totals 15 residues.

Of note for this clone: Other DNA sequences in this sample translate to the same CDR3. The CDR3 DNA sequence: TGTGCCAGCAGCTTAACAGGGGGGAACACTGAAGCTTTCTTT. This translates into CASSLTGGNTEAFF. The rearrangement uses TRBV7-2 and TRBJ1-1; 8 bases fit TRBD1. The CDR3 is made up of 14 amino acids. J lost 1 base, V lost 2 bases, and 0 bases had no gene match. Germline lookup yields CDR1 SGHTA and CDR2 FQGNSA.

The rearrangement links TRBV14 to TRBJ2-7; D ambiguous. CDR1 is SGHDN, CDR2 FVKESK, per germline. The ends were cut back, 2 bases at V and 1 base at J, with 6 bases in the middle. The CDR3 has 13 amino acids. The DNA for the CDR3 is TGTGCCAGCAGCCAAAGGAGATCCTACGAGCAGTACTTC. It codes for CASSQRRSYEQYF.

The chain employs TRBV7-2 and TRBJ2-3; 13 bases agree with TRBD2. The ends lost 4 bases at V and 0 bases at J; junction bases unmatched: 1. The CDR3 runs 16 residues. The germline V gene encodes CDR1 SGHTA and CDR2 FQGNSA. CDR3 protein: CASSWTSGGSTDTQYF. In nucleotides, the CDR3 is TGTGCCAGCAGCTGGACTAGCGGGGGAAGCACAGATACGCAGTATTTT.

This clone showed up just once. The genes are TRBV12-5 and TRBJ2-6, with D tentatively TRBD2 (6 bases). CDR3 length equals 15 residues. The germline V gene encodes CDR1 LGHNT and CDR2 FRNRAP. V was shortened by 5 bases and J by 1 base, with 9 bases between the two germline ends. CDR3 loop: CASGGDFSGANVLTF. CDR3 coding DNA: TGTGCTAGTGGTGGGGACTTTTCTGGGGCCAACGTCCTGACTTTC.

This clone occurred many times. DNA for the CDR3: TGTGCCAGCATTATGTATGAGCAGTTCTTC. This codes for CASIMYEQFF. The V and J genes are TRBV21-1 and TRBJ2-1; TRBD2, the table's D call, was not compared with the DNA. TRBV21-1 is deemed a pseudogene. The CDR3 loop spans 10 amino acids.

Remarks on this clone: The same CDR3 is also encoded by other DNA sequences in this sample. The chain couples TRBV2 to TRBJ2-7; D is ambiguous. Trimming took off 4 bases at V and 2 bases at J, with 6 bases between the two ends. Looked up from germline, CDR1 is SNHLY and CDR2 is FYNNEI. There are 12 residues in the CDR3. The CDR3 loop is CASSGQTYEQYF. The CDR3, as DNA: TGTGCCAGCAGTGGACAAACCTACGAGCAGTACTTC.

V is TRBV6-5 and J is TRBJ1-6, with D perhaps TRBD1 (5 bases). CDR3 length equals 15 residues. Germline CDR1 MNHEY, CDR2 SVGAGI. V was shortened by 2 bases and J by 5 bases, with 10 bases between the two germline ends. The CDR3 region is CASSYQGLNNSPLHF. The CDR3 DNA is TGTGCCAGCAGTTACCAGGGTCTGAATAATTCACCCCTCCACTTT.